This T cell receptor (beta chain) was captured by sequencing in a study of immune evolution from preneoplasia to lung adenocarcinoma. Regarding the study as a whole: Top clone share appeared to fall from AAH through AIS, MIA, adenocarcinoma.

The germline V gene encodes CDR1 SGHAT and CDR2 FQNNGV. There are 14 residues in the CDR3. V was pared by 4 bases and J by 4 bases, with 13 bases between. Patient tissue came from resections in Japan or China, 2014–2017. Two lung cancer pathologists independently confirmed each histologic diagnosis. Premalignant or tumor cells were enriched by macro-dissection after pathologic assessment. This clone showed up just a few times. Antigen: not known. Measured with immunoSEQ multiplex PCR; TCRdb has only the in-frame clones, and not every one. The sample has 9,500 to 10,000 clones, 80% to 85% seen once; the top ten hold 4.5% to 5%.

The source material was FFPE minimally invasive lung adenocarcinoma tissue. This chain links TRBV11-2 with TRBJ1-2; a weak D match, TRBD1 (6 bases). The sequence was obtained from a person aged 70 to 85 with lung adenocarcinoma. Some clones in this sample may be carry-over from other donors' samples. In nucleotides, the CDR3 is TGTGCCAGCAGCTCAAGCTCGACAGGCTATGGCTACACCTTC. Translation: CASSSSSTGYGYTF.